This T cell receptor beta chain was observed in a study of T cells after yellow fever vaccination. General study results and limits: Primary-vaccination clones mostly resurfaced post-booster (approximately 96% CD4, 75% to 90% CD8).

MiXCR, run by TCRdb on the 5' RACE reads, gives a single entry per CDR3 protein. The data hold roughly 500,000 distinct CDR3 sequences, with approximately 21% observed a single time. Looked up from germline, CDR1 is SQVTM and CDR2 is ANQGSEA. This CDR3 is 12 amino acids long. Trimming removed 7 bases from V and 3 bases from J, with 9 bases in between. Regarding this clonotype: What it recognizes is unknown.

This sample comprised PBMCs, obtained 15 days after the yellow fever booster vaccination. The TCR was taken from a man aged 25 to 40 who received the YFV17D yellow fever vaccine. The gene calls are TRBV29-1 and TRBJ2-2; D assignment may be TRBD1 or TRBD2 (5 bases each). DNA for the CDR3: TGCAGCGGGGACGGAGACACCGGGGAGCTGTTTTTT. Residues: CSGDGDTGELFF.